The T cell receptor beta chain described here comes from a study of CD8 T cells in ankylosing spondylitis. Overall study findings and caveats: Clones linked to disease were reported to show significant enrichment in matched ankylosing spondylitis synovial fluid. Some motif variants were previously reported in reactive arthritis synovial fluid and blood. Disease-linked clones bore a CD8+ phenotype, appearing relatively rarely in peripheral blood. Seemingly distinctive of ankylosing spondylitis blood was a TCR beta motif formed by eight highly homologous variants.

Generation of TCR beta libraries employed quantitative 5'-RACE incorporating molecular barcodes. TCRdb re-derived calls from the 5' RACE reads in MiXCR, one entry per CDR3 protein. The top ten clones hold 0.85% to 1% of a sample with fewer than 500,000 distinct CDR3 sequences, 26% of them seen once. In this sample, this clonotype turned up a few times. What it binds is unknown. CDR3 size: 14 residues. V shed 0 bases and J shed 8 bases, with 14 bases lying between them. The germline V gene has CDR1 DFQATT and CDR2 SNEGSKA (reference sequence). Material: blood, either unsorted or a sorted T cell fraction (not recorded which). The chain combines TRBV20-1 with TRBJ2-1, with D unclear. This receptor was identified in a male donor with ankylosing spondylitis. CDR3 loop: CSARDPAGRDEQFF. CDR3 nucleotide sequence: TGCAGTGCTAGAGATCCCGCCGGGCGAGATGAGCAGTTCTTC.